This T cell receptor beta chain was captured in a study of blood T cell repertoires in COVID-19. Study at large: Collection of acute and convalescent COVID-19 samples took place in the United States, Italy and Spain. Sources were T cells, B-cell-depleted T cells, or PBMCs; the material itself was cDNA or gDNA.

Trimming took off 1 base at V and 5 bases at J, with 13 bases between the two ends. Looked up from germline, CDR1 is SGDLS and CDR2 is YYNGEE. CDR3 size: 15 residues. Original data processing: Amplification with reference gene primers provided the estimates of nucleated cell counts. The protocol was immunoSEQ multiplex PCR, while the TCRdb copy is restricted to in-frame clones and leaves out a portion. The DNA gave D and trimming, while V, J and clone size come from that table. This sample has 200,000 to 250,000 clones; roughly four fifths occur once, and the top ten carry roughly 7.6%. This rearrangement joins TRBV9 to TRBJ2-4, with D tentatively TRBD2 (5 bases). Material: peripheral blood. The TCR originated in a woman of 80 years or more with COVID-19, enrolled during active disease. This CDR3 reads CASSVSLRAENIQYF. The CDR3 bases are TGTGCCAGCAGCGTATCTTTGAGGGCGGAAAACATTCAGTACTTC. Variable domain in full (rest from reference TRBV9 and TRBJ2-4): DSGVTQTPKHLITATGQRVTLRCSPRSGDLSVYWYQQSLDQGLQFLIQYYNGEERAKGNILERFSAQQFPDLHSELNLSSLELGDSALYFCASSVSLRAENIQYFGAGTRLSVL.